This T cell receptor beta chain was captured by sequencing in a study of blood T cell repertoires in COVID-19. How the authors handled the data: Amplifying reference gene primers gave estimates of nucleated cell counts. TCRdb's copy holds only in-frame clones and misses some; the assay was immunoSEQ multiplex PCR. The V and J calls and clone size were taken over from that table, and D and trimming were inferred from the DNA. The top ten hold approximately 5.2% of the sample, which has about 210,000 clones, 80% to 85% seen once. V trimming: 3 bases; J trimming: 12 bases; junction bases outside the gene matches: 2. The CDR3 contains 12 residues. Germline V gene lookup returns CDR1 SGHAT and CDR2 FQNNGV.

Sequenced sample: peripheral blood. This chain uses TRBV11-2 with TRBJ2-2, with 9 bases identical to TRBD2. The source of this sequence is a woman in her 70s with COVID-19, enrolled during active disease. CDR3 amino acids: CASSFGTSKLFF. The CDR3 DNA reads as TGTGCCAGCAGCTTCGGGACTAGCAAGCTGTTTTTT.